Below, 24 T cell receptor beta chains from the same sample are listed, as sequenced in a study of T cells in Graves' hyperthyroidism and ophthalmopathy. What was amplified from RNA transcripts were TCR beta CDR3 regions. RT-PCR in the first round (using the HTBI primer set) targeted the TCR CDR3. Via MiXCR, TCRdb re-called the multiplex PCR reads, giving one row per CDR3 protein. The sample records hundreds of thousands of distinct CDR3 sequences, 38% being singletons. The sequencing sample was made of blood. These TCRs come from a man younger than 35 with Graves' hyperthyroidism.

With regard to this clonotype: A much larger clone lies one base from this, so it may be a read error. The chain carries TRBV10-3 and TRBJ2-2, with unresolved D. V lost 6 bases, J lost 5 bases, and 7 bases lay in between. The length of the CDR3 is 12 residues. The germline V gene encodes CDR1 ENHRY and CDR2 SYGVKD. In DNA form, the CDR3 reads TGTGCCATCAGCCGGTCTACCGGGGAGCTGTTTTTT. This translates into CAISRSTGELFF.

The chain employs TRBV5-1 and TRBJ2-5; D not resolved. CDR1 is SGHRS, CDR2 YFSETQ, per germline. The V end was cut by 0 bases, the J end by 3 bases, with 9 bases between. This CDR3 is 14 amino acids long. CDR3 nucleotides: TGCGCCAGCAGCTTGGACGGGCCAAAAGAGACCCAGTACTTC. Translating it yields CASSLDGPKETQYF. Looking up the rest from reference TRBV5-1 and TRBJ2-5 gives the full variable domain: KAGVTQTPRYLIKTRGQQVTLSCSPISGHRSVSWYQQTPGQGLQFLFEYFSETQRNKGNFPGRFSGRQFSNSRSEMNVSTLELGDSALYLCASSLDGPKETQYFGPGTRLLVL.

This clonotype was observed a handful of times. V gene TRBV7-9 combines with J gene TRBJ2-5, with TRBD2 identical over 7 bases. The V gene's germline CDR1 is SEHNR and CDR2 FQNEAQ (reference sequence). The V gene end was trimmed by 1 base and the J gene end by 1 base; junction bases not matched to a gene: 15. This CDR3 contains 19 residues. The CDR3 nucleotides read TGTGCCAGCAGCTTAGAAGGCGGGGGTGGTCTAAACCTCCAAGAGACCCAGTACTTC. As protein: CASSLEGGGGLNLQETQYF. The whole variable domain, filled in from reference TRBV7-9 and TRBJ2-5, reads DTGVSQNPRHKITKRGQNVTFRCDPISEHNRLYWYRQTLGQGPEFLTYFQNEAQLEKSRLLSDRFSAERPKGSFSTLEIQRTEQGDSAMYLCASSLEGGGGLNLQETQYFGPGTRLLVL.

This clonotype was picked up many times. The rearrangement uses TRBV7-9 and TRBJ1-2; D gene unclear. This CDR3 comprises 14 residues. The germline CDR1 and CDR2 sequences are SEHNR and FQNEAQ (reference sequence). Trimming took 5 bases from V and 3 from J, leaving 13 bases between them. The CDR3 DNA is TGTGCCAGCAGCCCGGAACATTCCTACTATGGCTACACCTTC. Translated: CASSPEHSYYGYTF.

The rearrangement joins TRBV10-1 to TRBJ2-7; 8 positions match TRBD1. The CDR3 consists of 13 residues. Germline V gene lookup returns CDR1 WNHNN and CDR2 SYGVQD (reference sequence). After removal of 5 bases from V and 9 bases from J, the junction contained 9 bases not matched to a gene. The CDR3 region is CASSYSDRGRQYF. Written as DNA, the CDR3 is TGCGCCAGCAGTTACTCCGACAGGGGCCGGCAGTACTTC.

This clonotype was counted many times. V and J are TRBV9 and TRBJ1-2; perhaps TRBD1 as D (6 bases). CDR1 is SGDLS and CDR2 is YYNGEE in the germline V gene. The CDR3 has 13 residues. Trimming cost V 0 bases and J 4 bases, with 7 bases left between them. The CDR3 sequence is CASSVGRGYGYTF. The CDR3 bases are TGTGCCAGCAGCGTAGGCAGGGGCTATGGCTACACCTTC. Together with reference TRBV9 and TRBJ1-2, the CDR3 gives the full variable domain: DSGVTQTPKHLITATGQRVTLRCSPRSGDLSVYWYQQSLDQGLQFLIQYYNGEERAKGNILERFSAQQFPDLHSELNLSSLELGDSALYFCASSVGRGYGYTFGSGTRLTVV.

The CDR3, as DNA: TGCGCCAGCAGTGGGCAGGAAAATGAAAAACTGTTTTTT. Protein product: CASSGQENEKLFF. The V call is TRBV5-1, the J call TRBJ1-4; D remains unclear. From germline, CDR1 is SGHRS and CDR2 YFSETQ. V was cut by 5 bases and J by 5 bases, with 10 bases left in between. The CDR3 totals 13 residues.

This clonotype came up many times. The chain combines TRBV2 with TRBJ1-2; D uncertain. In germline, CDR1 is SNHLY, CDR2 FYNNEI. Trimming removed 4 bases from V and 2 bases from J, with 8 bases in between. The CDR3 sequence is 13 residues long. The CDR3 here is CASSADLNYGYTF. Written as DNA, the CDR3 is TGTGCCAGCAGTGCCGACCTGAACTATGGCTACACCTTC.

This clonotype was detected a few times. The rearrangement uses TRBV10-3 and TRBJ2-7; D is ambiguous. This CDR3 contains 13 residues. CDR1 and CDR2 (germline): ENHRY, SYGVKD. Deletions cut 4 bases from V and 3 bases from J, with 10 bases between. CDR3 in DNA: TGTGCCATCAGTGGGCCAGCCGACTACGAGCAGTACTTC. It is translated as CAISGPADYEQYF.

This chain uses TRBV20-1 with TRBJ1-5; D gene ambiguous. Germline CDR1 DFQATT, CDR2 SNEGSKA (reference sequence). This CDR3 spans 14 amino acids. V lost 1 base, J lost 2 bases, and 9 bases lay in between. The CDR3 nucleotides are TGCAGTGCTAGAGTTGTTACGGGCAATCAGCCCCAGCATTTT. It codes for CSARVVTGNQPQHF.

This clonotype was seen a few times. J is TRBJ2-7 and V is TRBV20-1; D may be TRBD2 (6 bases). V was pared by 0 bases and J by 7 bases, with 19 bases between. Germline V lookup: CDR1 DFQATT, CDR2 SNEGSKA (reference sequence). The CDR3 contains 15 residues. The CDR3 protein is CSARDHGGTQGEQYF. The DNA for the CDR3 is TGCAGTGCTAGAGATCACGGGGGTACCCAGGGAGAGCAGTACTTC.

This clonotype was seen a handful of times. This chain uses TRBV29-1 with TRBJ1-2, with 7 positions matching TRBD1. The germline V gene encodes CDR1 SQVTM and CDR2 ANQGSEA. With V trimmed by 7 bases and J by 14 bases, 4 bases remained unmatched. This CDR3 spans 8 amino acids. This chain's CDR3 is CSAGTETF. CDR3 in DNA: TGCAGCGCTGGGACAGAAACCTTC.

This clonotype came up a few times. The chain is built from TRBV2 and TRBJ1-1; unclear D gene. Trimming shortened V by 10 bases and J by 2 bases, and 29 bases separated the two germline ends. Germline V gives CDR1 SNHLY, CDR2 FYNNEI. The CDR3 runs 18 residues. Here the CDR3 DNA reads TGTGCCACCCGAAGTGGGGTTGAGCGGGGTGTGCGAAACACTGAAGCTTTCTTT. It encodes CATRSGVERGVRNTEAFF.

As for this clonotype: A much larger clone differs from this one at a single base, so this may be a read error. The V call is TRBV7-6, the J call TRBJ2-7; D is unresolved. V shed 4 bases and J shed 6 bases, with 10 bases lying between them. CDR1 and CDR2 from the germline V gene are SGHVS and FNYEAQ. This CDR3 contains 12 residues. The CDR3 bases are TGTGCCAGCAGCTCGACGTTCGGCGAGCAGTACTTC. As protein: CASSSTFGEQYF.

This clonotype has a count of ten or more. The chain joins TRBV15 to TRBJ1-4; D not resolved. The CDR3 is made up of 16 amino acids. V lost 0 bases, J lost 0 bases, and 8 bases lay in between. In germline, CDR1 is LNHNV, CDR2 YYDKDF (reference sequence). CDR3 region: CATSRDMTTTNEKLFF. The CDR3 DNA reads TGTGCCACCAGCAGAGATATGACCACAACTAATGAAAAACTGTTTTTT.

This clonotype came up many times. The V and J genes are TRBV13 and TRBJ2-7; 10 bases align to TRBD2. The junction had 4 bases not matched to a gene; V was cut back by 5 bases and J by 0 bases. Germline CDR1 reads PRHDT; CDR2 reads FYEKMQ (reference sequence). The CDR3 runs 15 residues. The CDR3 DNA is TGTGCCAGCAGCACCGCTAGCGGGAGCTCCTACGAGCAGTACTTC. This encodes CASSTASGSSYEQYF.

This chain links TRBV10-1 with TRBJ2-7, with 11 positions matching TRBD1. Germline V gives CDR1 WNHNN, CDR2 SYGVQD (reference sequence). CDR3 length equals 16 residues. Germline trimming cut 5 bases from V and 5 bases from J; bases unmatched to any gene: 11. CDR3: CASSPGQGATIHEQYF. The CDR3, as DNA: TGCGCCAGCAGTCCCGGACAGGGGGCGACTATCCACGAGCAGTACTTC.

The table lists this clonotype with many counts. This chain joins TRBV7-2 and TRBJ1-1; D is unclear. V was cut by 2 bases and J by 0 bases, with 10 bases left in between. The CDR3 sequence is 15 residues long. Germline values: CDR1 SGHTA, CDR2 FQGNSA. CDR3 sequence reads: CASSLSELMNTEAFF. The CDR3 DNA sequence: TGTGCCAGCAGCTTATCCGAGCTAATGAACACTGAAGCTTTCTTT. The whole variable domain, remainder taken from reference TRBV7-2 and TRBJ1-1, is GAGVSQSPSNKVTEKGKDVELRCDPISGHTALYWYRQSLGQGLEFLIYFQGNSAPDKSGLPSDRFSAERTGGSVSTLTIQRTQQEDSAVYLCASSLSELMNTEAFFGQGTRLTVV.

CDR3: CASSREGPSYGYTF. In DNA, the CDR3 is TGTGCCAGCAGCCGAGAGGGACCCAGCTATGGCTACACCTTC. The chain links TRBV5-3 to TRBJ1-2, with D possibly matching TRBD1 (5 bases). TRBV5-3 is known as an ORF, though its function is uncertain. The CDR3 totals 14 residues. V gave up 8 bases and J gave up 4 bases, with 18 bases separating them.

In the case of this clonotype: Given a much more abundant clone one base away, this may be a read error. The gene calls are TRBV2 and TRBJ1-1; D is possibly TRBD1 (6 bases). The CDR3 is 14 amino acids. CDR1 SNHLY and CDR2 FYNNEI come from the germline V gene. The CDR3 here is CASRRQVTGTGAFF. In DNA form, the CDR3 reads TGTGCCAGCAGGAGACAGGTCACTGGGACTGGAGCTTTCTTT.

This clonotype was seen a few times. The chain couples TRBV11-2 to TRBJ2-5, with D perhaps matching TRBD1 (5 bases). CDR3 length: 13 residues. CDR1 and CDR2 (germline): SGHAT, FQNNGV. V was cut by 3 bases and J by 5 bases, with 10 bases left in between. The CDR3 region is CASSLKGHETQYF. DNA of the CDR3: TGTGCCAGCAGCTTGAAGGGGCACGAGACCCAGTACTTC.

The genes are TRBV25-1 and TRBJ1-3; D is undetermined. Per germline, CDR1 MGHDK and CDR2 SYGVNS. The germline V and J ends were trimmed by 1 base and 0 bases, with 16 bases remaining between them. The CDR3 is 18 residues long. CDR3 amino acids: CASSEFFGGLSSGNTIYF. The CDR3 DNA sequence: TGTGCCAGCAGTGAATTCTTTGGTGGACTGAGCTCTGGAAACACCATATATTTT. Complete variable domain (other parts from reference TRBV25-1 and TRBJ1-3): EADIYQTPRYLVIGTGKKITLECSQTMGHDKMYWYQQDPGMELHLIHYSYGVNSTEKGDLSSESTVSRIRTEHFPLTLESARPSHTSQYLCASSEFFGGLSSGNTIYFGEGSWLTVV.

This clonotype was found a few times. V is TRBV6-4 and J is TRBJ2-2, with no clear D. The V gene's germline CDR1 is MRHNA and CDR2 SNTAGT. The V end lost 0 bases, the J end lost 7 bases, and 9 bases lay between the germline ends. The CDR3 is 14 amino acids. Written as DNA, the CDR3 is TGTGCCAGCAGTGACTCGGCGGAACACGGGGAGCTGTTTTTT. This sequence encodes CASSDSAEHGELFF.

Comment on this clonotype: One end of the junction fails to match germline, which may point to a read error. This chain connects TRBV10-2 to TRBJ1-6; unclear D gene. The germline V gene has CDR1 WSHSY and CDR2 SAAADI. The CDR3 runs 13 residues. The CDR3 DNA sequence: TGTGCCAGCAGTTTATCTAATCGTTCACCCCTCCACTTT. This codes for CASSLSNRSPLHF.